These T cell receptor beta chains were read from a single sample in a study of CD8+CD57+ T cells in acquired aplastic anemia. One entry per CDR3 protein results from TCRdb running MiXCR on the reads. This sample has 100,000 to 150,000 distinct CDR3 sequences, with over 30% found just once. The specimen sequenced was sorted CD4+, CD8+, or CD8+CD57+ T cells (not recorded which) from PBMCs. These receptors were collected from a human donor with aplastic anemia. Both conserved end residues are part of each CDR3. A D gene is named only where the DNA matches it firmly. Clone size appears in some rows only: once, few, many, or a class for an expanded clone.

NA	NA	TRBV19	TRBJ2-6	CASSMGDSGANVLTF	TGTGCCAGTAGTATGGGGGACTCTGGGGCCAACGTCCTGACTTTC
NA	many	TRBV19	TRBJ2-2	CASSIGHGGELFF	TGTGCCAGTAGTATAGGGCACGGCGGGGAGCTGTTTTTT
NA	NA	TRBV19	TRBJ1-3	CASNDRQSGNTIYF	TGTGCCAGTAACGACAGGCAGTCTGGAAACACCATATATTTT
NA	once	TRBV30	TRBJ2-5	CAWSRGRETQYF	TGTGCCTGGAGCAGGGGTCGGGAGACCCAGTACTTC
NA	many	TRBV5-6	TRBJ2-1	CASLGITDEQFF	TGTGCCAGCCTGGGGATTACGGATGAGCAGTTCTTC
NA	NA	TRBV29-1	TRBJ2-7	CSVPGTHEQYF	TGCAGCGTTCCCGGGACACACGAGCAGTACTTC
NA	many	TRBV14	TRBJ1-2	CASSQGRGGGVGYTF	TGTGCCAGCAGCCAAGGCCGGGGGGGGGGCGTTGGCTACACCTTC
NA	many	TRBV4-1	TRBJ2-2	CASSQETGPGGELFF	TGCGCCAGCAGCCAAGAGACAGGTCCTGGGGGGGAGCTGTTTTTT
TRBD1	many	TRBV19	TRBJ2-1	CASSPTGSTYNEQFF	TGTGCCAGTAGCCCGACAGGGTCAACATACAATGAGCAGTTCTTC
NA	NA	TRBV4-3	TRBJ1-6	CASSLAGGDNSPLHF	TGCGCCAGCAGCCTAGCCGGGGGGGATAATTCACCCCTCCACTTT
NA	many	TRBV7-9	TRBJ1-6	CASSLGSGDASPLHF	TGTGCCAGCAGCTTAGGGTCAGGAGATGCTTCACCCCTCCACTTT
NA	many	TRBV9	TRBJ2-2	CASSADGNTGELFF	TGTGCCAGCAGCGCCGACGGGAACACCGGGGAGCTGTTTTTT
NA	NA	TRBV27	TRBJ1-4	CASSFSGVNEKLLF	TGTGCCAGCAGTTTTAGCGGGGTTAATGAAAAACTGCTTTTT
TRBD1	many	TRBV7-9	TRBJ1-1	CASSLEGQGGTEAFF	TGTGCCAGCAGCTTAGAGGGCCAGGGGGGCACTGAAGCTTTCTTT
NA	many	TRBV7-9	TRBJ1-6	CASSLVGSRDSPLHF	TGTGCCAGCAGCTTAGTAGGCAGCCGGGATTCACCCCTCCACTTT
NA	NA	TRBV20-1	TRBJ1-1	CSAGGVQMNTEAFF	TGCAGTGCAGGAGGGGTGCAAATGAACACTGAAGCTTTCTTT
NA	many	TRBV29-1	TRBJ2-1	CSVEDLGTMNNEQFF	TGCAGCGTTGAAGATCTAGGCACGATGAACAATGAGCAGTTCTTC
TRBD2	NA	TRBV27	TRBJ2-1	CASSSTSGGSFHYSEQFF	TGTGCCAGCAGTTCGACTAGCGGGGGGTCCTTCCACTACAGTGAGCAGTTCTTC
NA	NA	TRBV19	TRBJ2-2	CASTPGTANTGELFF	TGTGCCAGTACCCCCGGGACGGCGAACACCGGGGAGCTGTTTTTT
NA	many	TRBV3-1	TRBJ1-6	CASSQVEGSSPLHF	TGTGCCAGCAGCCAAGTAGAGGGAAGCTCACCCCTCCACTTT
TRBD2	NA	TRBV5-1	TRBJ2-3	CASTLAGATDTQYF	TGCGCCAGCACCTTAGCGGGGGCCACAGATACGCAGTATTTT
NA	many	TRBV7-9	TRBJ1-2	CASSRGPNYGYTF	TGTGCCAGCAGCAGGGGTCCTAACTATGGCTACACCTTC
TRBD2	NA	TRBV20-1	TRBJ2-7	CSARVGLAGSYEQYF	TGCAGTGCTAGAGTGGGTTTAGCGGGATCCTACGAGCAGTACTTC
TRBD1	many	TRBV19	TRBJ2-1	CASSKQGAAYNEQFF	TGTGCCAGTAGCAAACAGGGGGCGGCGTACAATGAGCAGTTCTTC
NA	NA	TRBV2	TRBJ1-4	CASTEGEGEKLFF	TGTGCCAGCACTGAAGGGGAGGGTGAAAAACTGTTTTTT
NA	NA	TRBV10-3	TRBJ1-4	CAISADRNSYYEKLFF	TGTGCCATCAGTGCTGACAGGAACAGCTACTATGAAAAACTGTTTTTT
TRBD2	many	TRBV7-8	TRBJ2-5	CASSSRLAGGKTQYF	TGTGCCAGCAGCTCTCGACTAGCGGGGGGTAAGACCCAGTACTTC
NA	NA	TRBV12-3/TRBV12-4	TRBJ1-2	CASTLFGGKGRGYTF	TGTGCCAGCACCCTTTTTGGGGGGAAGGGCCGGGGCTACACCTTC
NA	many	TRBV2	TRBJ1-6	CASSDRPSNSPLHF	TGTGCCAGCAGCGACCGCCCTTCGAATTCACCCCTCCACTTT
TRBD1	NA	TRBV10-3	TRBJ1-2	CAISEVGQGKYGYTF	TGTGCCATCAGTGAAGTGGGACAGGGAAAGTATGGCTACACCTTC
TRBD1	NA	TRBV2	TRBJ1-4	CASVRGGEKLFF	TGTGCCAGCGTCAGGGGGGGTGAAAAACTGTTTTTT
TRBD1	NA	TRBV5-8	TRBJ1-5	CASSLKGQPNQPQHF	TGTGCCAGCAGCTTGAAGGGACAGCCTAATCAGCCCCAGCATTTT
TRBD1	many	TRBV10-1	TRBJ2-5	CASRVRDRGQETQYF	TGCGCCAGCAGGGTCCGGGACAGGGGGCAAGAGACCCAGTACTTC
TRBD2	NA	TRBV2	TRBJ2-1	CASRGAGAGRNEQFF	TGTGCCAGCAGAGGAGCGGGAGCGGGTAGGAATGAGCAGTTCTTC
NA	NA	TRBV5-1	TRBJ1-2	CASENQGPGF	TGCGCCAGCGAGAACCAGGGTCCAGGGTTT
NA	once	TRBV25-1	TRBJ1-5	CASSPRGEQPQHF	TGTGCCAGCAGCCCCCGGGGGGAACAGCCCCAGCATTTT
NA	few	TRBV27	TRBJ1-3	CAVGSRSGNTIYF	TGTGCAGTGGGGAGCCGCTCTGGAAACACCATATATTTT
TRBD1	NA	TRBV24-1	TRBJ2-1	CATGGLRNEQFF	TGTGCCACAGGGGGCCTTCGCAATGAGCAGTTCTTC
NA	many	TRBV20-1	TRBJ2-1	CSARGWSRSYNEQFF	TGCAGTGCTAGAGGTTGGTCCCGCTCCTACAATGAGCAGTTCTTC
TRBD1	many	TRBV28	TRBJ1-2	CASSSGGKGYTF	TGTGCCAGCAGTTCAGGGGGTAAGGGCTACACCTTC
NA	NA	TRBV20-1	TRBJ2-7	CSARDEQYF	TGCAGTGCTAGAGACGAGCAGTACTTC
TRBD1	many	TRBV7-2	TRBJ2-7	CASSKQGANLYEQYF	TGTGCCAGCAGCAAACAGGGGGCGAATCTCTACGAGCAGTACTTC
NA	many	TRBV11-3	TRBJ1-3	CASSSGVGNTIYF	TGTGCCAGCAGCTCGGGGGTTGGAAACACCATATATTTT